These 6 T cell receptor beta chains share one sample of origin, sequenced in a study of cytomegalovirus exposure and HLA in healthy donors. A multiplex PCR was run with 60 Vbeta primers and 13 Jbeta primers. The repertoire was sequenced with immunoSEQ multiplex PCR; TCRdb's copy has only in-frame clones and lacks some. The sample carries roughly 180,000 clones, 79% recorded once. The sample consisted of PBMCs. These receptors were taken from a girl between 5 and 17 years old in good health and CMV-seropositive.

The V gene is TRBV19, the J gene TRBJ2-7, with D maybe TRBD1 (6 bases). Per the germline V gene, CDR1 is LNHDA and CDR2 is SQIVND (reference sequence). Between the trimmed V and J ends, which lost 4 bases and 6 bases, there was a span of 16 bases. The CDR3 loop spans 14 amino acids. CDR3 residues: CASSSPKGDPEQYF. The CDR3 region has the DNA TGTGCCAGTAGTAGTCCCAAGGGGGACCCCGAGCAGTACTTC.

The chain employs TRBV9 and TRBJ2-4; 9 nucleotides align to TRBD1. V shed 4 bases and J 9 bases; nucleotides not matched to a gene: 5. This CDR3 has 13 residues. The germline V gene encodes CDR1 SGDLS and CDR2 YYNGEE. This chain's CDR3 is CASSRDRDSIQYF. The CDR3 bases are TGTGCCAGCAGCCGGGACAGGGACAGCATTCAGTACTTC.

The chain is built from TRBV4-3 and TRBJ2-2; TRBD2 matches 10 bases. Trimming removed 0 bases from V and 1 base from J; junction bases left unmatched: 2. Germline V lookup: CDR1 LGHNA, CDR2 YSLEER. This CDR3 is 17 amino acids long. CDR3 residues: CASSQEGLARNTGELFF. CDR3 nucleotides: TGCGCCAGCAGCCAAGAGGGACTAGCGAGGAACACCGGGGAGCTGTTTTTT.

This clone occurred once. The chain links TRBV5-5 to TRBJ2-1, with D perhaps TRBD2 (6 bases). V lost 5 bases, J lost 3 bases, and 12 bases lay in between. This CDR3 is built from 14 residues. Germline V lookup: CDR1 SGHKS, CDR2 YYEKEE (reference sequence). CDR3 amino acids: CASSPGLNYNEQFF. The CDR3 nucleotides are TGTGCCAGCAGTCCGGGACTCAACTACAATGAGCAGTTCTTC.

The chain carries TRBV6-6 and TRBJ2-3; TRBD2 matches 10 bases. The germline CDR1 and CDR2 sequences are MNHNY and SVGAGI (reference sequence). The trim removed 6 bases at V and 5 bases at J, leaving 11 bases unmatched. The CDR3 extends over 16 amino acids. The CDR3 reads CASSSYLAGAGDTQYF. For the CDR3, the DNA is TGTGCCAGCAGCTCCTATCTAGCGGGGGCGGGAGATACGCAGTATTTT.

A remark on this clone: Within the sample, other DNA sequences also encode this same CDR3. This rearrangement joins TRBV20-1 to TRBJ2-5, with a tentative D call TRBD2 (5 bases). The germline V gene has CDR1 DFQATT and CDR2 SNEGSKA (reference sequence). The CDR3 is 11 amino acids. The ends were cut back, 4 bases at V and 5 bases at J, with 8 bases in the middle. The CDR3 region has the DNA TGCAGTGCTACTGGGGAGGAGACCCAGTACTTC. Protein product: CSATGEETQYF.